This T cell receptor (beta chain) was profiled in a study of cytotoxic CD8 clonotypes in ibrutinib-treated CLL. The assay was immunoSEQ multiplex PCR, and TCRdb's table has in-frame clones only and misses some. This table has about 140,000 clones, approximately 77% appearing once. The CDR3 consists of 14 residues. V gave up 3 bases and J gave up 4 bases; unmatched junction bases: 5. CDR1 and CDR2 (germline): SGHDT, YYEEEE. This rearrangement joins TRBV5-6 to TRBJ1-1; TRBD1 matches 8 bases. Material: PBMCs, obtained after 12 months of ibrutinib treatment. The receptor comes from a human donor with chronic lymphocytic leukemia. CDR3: CASSWYDRGTEAFF. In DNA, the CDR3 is TGTGCCAGCAGCTGGTACGACAGGGGCACTGAAGCTTTCTTT. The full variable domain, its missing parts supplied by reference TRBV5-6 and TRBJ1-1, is DAGVTQSPTHLIKTRGQQVTLRCSPKSGHDTVSWYQQALGQGPQFIFQYYEEEERQRGNFPDRFSGHQFPNYSSELNVNALLLGDSALYLCASSWYDRGTEAFFGQGTRLTVV.